This entry features one TCR beta chain sequence. What it recognizes is unknown. The sample belongs to a study of early stage breast cancer tumors. Study as a whole: The ER+/PR+/HER2- tumors included fewer than ten ductal and a handful of lobular carcinomas. Samples were sequenced at about 9.7-fold average coverage.

The CDR3 extends over 15 amino acids. V shed 2 bases and J shed 4 bases, with 14 bases lying between them. Per the germline V gene, CDR1 is KGHSH and CDR2 is LQKENI. Study results and limitations: Most shared enriched TCRB sequences were commonly generated ones. Tumors had roughly 2.4-fold higher T cell density and higher clonality than adjacent normal breast tissue.

Sequencing was performed with immunoSEQ multiplex PCR; in TCRdb, only in-frame clones are kept and a portion is missing. The sample lists around 31,000 clones; 74% were seen once. The receptor was isolated from a middle-aged person with breast cancer. The specimen sequenced was blood. The chain joins TRBV18 to TRBJ1-1; a weak D match, TRBD1 (6 bases). Written as DNA, the CDR3 is TGTGCCAGCTCACCATCCAGGGGCGCGGGCACTGAAGCTTTCTTT. Protein sequence: CASSPSRGAGTEAFF. The full variable domain, completed using reference TRBV18 and TRBJ1-1, is NAGVMQNPRHLVRRRGQEARLRCSPMKGHSHVYWYRQLPEEGLKFMVYLQKENIIDESGMPKERFSAEFPKEGPSILRIQQVVRGDSAAYFCASSPSRGAGTEAFFGQGTRLTVV.